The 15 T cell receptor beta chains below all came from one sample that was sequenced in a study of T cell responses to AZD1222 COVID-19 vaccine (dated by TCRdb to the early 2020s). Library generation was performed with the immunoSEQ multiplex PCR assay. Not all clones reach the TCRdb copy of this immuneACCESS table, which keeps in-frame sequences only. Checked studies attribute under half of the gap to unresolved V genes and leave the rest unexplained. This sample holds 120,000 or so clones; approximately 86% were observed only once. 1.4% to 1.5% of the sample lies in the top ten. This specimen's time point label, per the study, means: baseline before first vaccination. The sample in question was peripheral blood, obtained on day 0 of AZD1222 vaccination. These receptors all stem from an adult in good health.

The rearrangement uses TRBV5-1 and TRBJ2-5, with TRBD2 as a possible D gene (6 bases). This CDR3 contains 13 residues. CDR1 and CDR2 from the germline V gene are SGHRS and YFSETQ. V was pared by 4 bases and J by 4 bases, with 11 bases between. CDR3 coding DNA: TGCGCCAGCAGCCCGGCGGGGAGAGAGACCCAGTACTTC. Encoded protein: CASSPAGRETQYF. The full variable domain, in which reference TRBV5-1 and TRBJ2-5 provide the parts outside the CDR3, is KAGVTQTPRYLIKTRGQQVTLSCSPISGHRSVSWYQQTPGQGLQFLFEYFSETQRNKGNFPGRFSGRQFSNSRSEMNVSTLELGDSALYLCASSPAGRETQYFGPGTRLLVL.

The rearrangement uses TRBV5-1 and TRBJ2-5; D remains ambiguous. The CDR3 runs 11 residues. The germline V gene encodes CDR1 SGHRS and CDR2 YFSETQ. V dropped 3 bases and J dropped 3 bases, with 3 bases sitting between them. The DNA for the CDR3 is TGCGCCAGCAGCTGGGAAGAGACCCAGTACTTC. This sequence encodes CASSWEETQYF.

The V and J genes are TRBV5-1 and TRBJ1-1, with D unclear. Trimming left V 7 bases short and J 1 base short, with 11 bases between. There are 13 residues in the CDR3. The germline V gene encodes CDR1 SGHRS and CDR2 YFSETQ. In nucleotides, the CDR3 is TGCGCCAGCCTGGCGGAGACGAACACTGAAGCTTTCTTT. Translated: CASLAETNTEAFF.

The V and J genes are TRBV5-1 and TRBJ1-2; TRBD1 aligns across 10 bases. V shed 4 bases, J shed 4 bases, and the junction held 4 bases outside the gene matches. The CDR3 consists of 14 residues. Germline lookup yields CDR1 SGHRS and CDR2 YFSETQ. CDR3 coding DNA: TGCGCCAGCAGCGGCGACAGGGGGCCCTATGGCTACACCTTC. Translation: CASSGDRGPYGYTF.

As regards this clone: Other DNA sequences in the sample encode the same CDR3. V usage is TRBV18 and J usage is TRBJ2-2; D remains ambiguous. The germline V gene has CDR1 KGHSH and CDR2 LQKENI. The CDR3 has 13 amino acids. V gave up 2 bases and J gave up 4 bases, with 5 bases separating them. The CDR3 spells CASSPSGTGELFF. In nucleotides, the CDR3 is TGTGCCAGCTCACCATCAGGCACCGGGGAGCTGTTTTTT.

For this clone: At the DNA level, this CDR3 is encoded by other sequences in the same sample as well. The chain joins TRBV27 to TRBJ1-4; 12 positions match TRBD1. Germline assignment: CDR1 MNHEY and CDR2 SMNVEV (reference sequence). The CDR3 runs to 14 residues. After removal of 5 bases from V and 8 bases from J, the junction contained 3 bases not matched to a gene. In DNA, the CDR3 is TGTGCCAGCAGTCTCGGGACAGGGGGCGAAAAACTGTTTTTT. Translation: CASSLGTGGEKLFF.

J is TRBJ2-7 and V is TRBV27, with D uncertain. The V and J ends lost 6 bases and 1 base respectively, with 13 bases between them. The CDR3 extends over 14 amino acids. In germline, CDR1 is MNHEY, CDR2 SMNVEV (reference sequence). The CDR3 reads CASRAIDSSYEQYF. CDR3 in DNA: TGTGCCAGCAGGGCAATAGATTCTTCCTACGAGCAGTACTTC.

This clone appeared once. The CDR3 reads CASSVEGLDEQFF. In nucleotides, the CDR3 is TGTGCCAGCAGCGTAGAGGGGCTCGATGAGCAGTTCTTC. This chain uses TRBV9 with TRBJ2-1; the D gene is possibly TRBD1 (5 bases). V dropped 0 bases and J dropped 8 bases, with 9 bases sitting between them. This CDR3 comprises 13 residues. Per the germline V gene, CDR1 is SGDLS and CDR2 is YYNGEE.

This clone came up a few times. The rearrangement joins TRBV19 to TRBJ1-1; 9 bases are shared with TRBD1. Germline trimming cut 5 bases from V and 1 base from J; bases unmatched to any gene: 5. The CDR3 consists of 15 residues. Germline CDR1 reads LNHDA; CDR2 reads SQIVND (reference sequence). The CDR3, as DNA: TGTGCCAGTAGTCTACGGACAGGGGCGAACACTGAAGCTTTCTTT. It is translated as CASSLRTGANTEAFF.

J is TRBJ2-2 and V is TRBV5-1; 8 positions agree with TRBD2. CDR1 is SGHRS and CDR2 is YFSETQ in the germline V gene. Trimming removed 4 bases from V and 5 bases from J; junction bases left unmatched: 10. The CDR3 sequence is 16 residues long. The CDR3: CASSPASGGMTGELFF. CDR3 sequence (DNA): TGCGCCAGCAGCCCCGCCAGCGGGGGCATGACCGGGGAGCTGTTTTTT.

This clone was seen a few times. The DNA for the CDR3 is TGCGCCAGCAGCCAAGAGGGACAGATGAGGCCCCAGCATTTT. Translation gives CASSQEGQMRPQHF. The chain recombines TRBV4-1 with TRBJ1-5, with 7 bases matching TRBD1. The CDR3 totals 14 residues. Germline-derived CDR1 and CDR2 are MGHRA and YSYEKL. The V segment lost 0 bases and the J segment 9 bases; nucleotides outside the gene matches: 5.

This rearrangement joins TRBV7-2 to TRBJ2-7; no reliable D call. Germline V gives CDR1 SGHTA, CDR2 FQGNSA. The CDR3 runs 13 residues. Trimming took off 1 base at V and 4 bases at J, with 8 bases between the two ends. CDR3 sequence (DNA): TGTGCCAGCAGCTTAGGGTATGGATACGAGCAGTACTTC. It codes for CASSLGYGYEQYF.

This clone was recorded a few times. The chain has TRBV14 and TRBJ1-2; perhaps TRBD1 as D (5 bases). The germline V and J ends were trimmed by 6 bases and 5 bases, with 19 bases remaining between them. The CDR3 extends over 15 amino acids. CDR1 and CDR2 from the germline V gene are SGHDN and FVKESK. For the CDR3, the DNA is TGTGCCAGCAGTCCGACGGGACTCCCGGTGTATGGCTACACCTTC. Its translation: CASSPTGLPVYGYTF. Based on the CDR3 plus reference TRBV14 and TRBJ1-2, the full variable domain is EAGVTQFPSHSVIEKGQTVTLRCDPISGHDNLYWYRRVMGKEIKFLLHFVKESKQDESGMPNNRFLAERTGGTYSTLKVQPAELEDSGVYFCASSPTGLPVYGYTFGSGTRLTVV.

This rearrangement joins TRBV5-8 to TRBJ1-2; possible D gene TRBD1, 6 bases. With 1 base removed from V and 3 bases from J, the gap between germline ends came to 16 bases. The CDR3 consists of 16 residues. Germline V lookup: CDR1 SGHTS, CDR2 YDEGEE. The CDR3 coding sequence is TGTGCCAGCAGCTTGCAGACAGGTGGGCCCCACTATGGCTACACCTTC. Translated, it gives CASSLQTGGPHYGYTF. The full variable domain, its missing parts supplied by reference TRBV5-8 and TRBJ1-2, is EAGVTQSPTHLIKTRGQQATLRCSPISGHTSVYWYQQALGLGLQFLLWYDEGEERNRGNFPPRFSGRQFPNYSSELNVNALELEDSALYLCASSLQTGGPHYGYTFGSGTRLTVV.

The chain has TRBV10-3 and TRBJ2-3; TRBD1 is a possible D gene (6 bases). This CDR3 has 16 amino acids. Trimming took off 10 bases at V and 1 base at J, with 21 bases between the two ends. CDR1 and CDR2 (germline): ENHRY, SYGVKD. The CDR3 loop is CATSRVGGKGTDTQYF. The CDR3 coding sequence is TGTGCCACCTCGAGGGTAGGGGGTAAAGGCACAGATACGCAGTATTTT.